This T cell receptor beta chain was captured in a study of regulatory T cells in long-lasting Graves disease. Regarding the study as a whole: TCR diversity was lower in persistent than newly diagnosed Graves' disease. TRBV28, TRBJ1-2 and TRBJ2-5 were segments that persistent disease favored. Whereas new patients shared some 970 public clonotypes, persistent patients shared more, at a few thousand.

Relying on iRepertoire HTBI primers and Arm-PCR of CDR3 regions, the team built TCR beta libraries. MiXCR, applied by TCRdb to the multiplex PCR reads, yields one record per CDR3 protein. The data contain over 350,000 distinct CDR3 sequences, more than 20% of them singletons. Specified time point: persistent/refractory GD, antithyroid drugs over 5 years with positive TRAb. Construction of the TCR library relied on RNA isolated from PBMCs. The germline V gene has CDR1 KGHDR and CDR2 SFDVKD. Trimming took off 1 base at V and 2 bases at J, with 10 bases between the two ends. The CDR3 extends over 15 amino acids. The sample holds many counts of this clonotype. The antigen remains undetermined.

The specimen was peripheral blood mononuclear cells (PBMCs), collected when the disease was refractory, from a patient treated with antithyroid drugs. The chain employs TRBV24-1 and TRBJ2-5; D might be TRBD2 (6 bases). The clonotype comes from a female donor with Graves disease. The CDR3 sequence is CATSDFTEGQETQYF. The CDR3 DNA reads as TGTGCCACCAGTGATTTTACGGAGGGGCAAGAGACCCAGTACTTC.